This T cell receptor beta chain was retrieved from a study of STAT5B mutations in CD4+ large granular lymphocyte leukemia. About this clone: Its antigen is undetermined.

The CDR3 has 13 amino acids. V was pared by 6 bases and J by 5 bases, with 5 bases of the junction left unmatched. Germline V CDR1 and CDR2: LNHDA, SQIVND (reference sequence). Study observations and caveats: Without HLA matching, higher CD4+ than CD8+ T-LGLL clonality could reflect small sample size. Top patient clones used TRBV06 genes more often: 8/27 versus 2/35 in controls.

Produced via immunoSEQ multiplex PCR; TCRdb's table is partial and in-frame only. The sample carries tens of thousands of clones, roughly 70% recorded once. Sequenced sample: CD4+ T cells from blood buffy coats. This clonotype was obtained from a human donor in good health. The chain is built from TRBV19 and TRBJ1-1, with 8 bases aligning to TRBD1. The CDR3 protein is CASSLTGDTEAFF. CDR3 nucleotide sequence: TGTGCCAGTAGCCTGACAGGGGATACTGAAGCTTTCTTT.